The entry below describes one T cell receptor beta chain. The entry originates in a study of blood T cell repertoires in COVID-19. At the level of the study: Acute and convalescent COVID-19 specimens originated in the United States, Italy and Spain. Sample material is recorded as cDNA or gDNA derived from T cells, B-cell-depleted T cells, or PBMCs.

The V and J ends lost 4 bases and 6 bases respectively, with 7 bases between them. The CDR3 covers 11 residues. The germline V gene encodes CDR1 SNHLY and CDR2 FYNNEI. Some clones are missing from TCRdb's copy, which holds only in-frame ones; the method was immunoSEQ multiplex PCR. The sample includes fewer than 350,000 clones, 88% seen only once; the top ten take 9.4%. The specimen was peripheral blood. The V call is TRBV2, the J call TRBJ2-7, with D hard to call. This receptor was obtained from a young man with active or convalescent COVID-19. This CDR3 reads CASSGLFEQYF. The CDR3, as DNA: TGTGCCAGCAGTGGACTGTTCGAGCAGTACTTC.